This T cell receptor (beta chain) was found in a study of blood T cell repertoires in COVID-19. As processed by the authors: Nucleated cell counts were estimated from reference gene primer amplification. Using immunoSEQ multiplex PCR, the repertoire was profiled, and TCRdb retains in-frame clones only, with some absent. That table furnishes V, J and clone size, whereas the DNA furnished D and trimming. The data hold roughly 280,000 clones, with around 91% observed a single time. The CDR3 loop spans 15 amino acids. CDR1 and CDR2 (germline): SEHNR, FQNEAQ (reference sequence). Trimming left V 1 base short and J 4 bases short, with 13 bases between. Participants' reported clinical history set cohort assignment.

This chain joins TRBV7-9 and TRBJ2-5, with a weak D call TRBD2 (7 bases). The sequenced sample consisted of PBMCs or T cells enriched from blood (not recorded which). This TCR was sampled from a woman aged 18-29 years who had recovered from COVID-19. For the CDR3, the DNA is TGTGCCAGCAGCTTAGGGGCGGGGGCCGGAGAGACCCAGTACTTC. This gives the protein CASSLGAGAGETQYF.